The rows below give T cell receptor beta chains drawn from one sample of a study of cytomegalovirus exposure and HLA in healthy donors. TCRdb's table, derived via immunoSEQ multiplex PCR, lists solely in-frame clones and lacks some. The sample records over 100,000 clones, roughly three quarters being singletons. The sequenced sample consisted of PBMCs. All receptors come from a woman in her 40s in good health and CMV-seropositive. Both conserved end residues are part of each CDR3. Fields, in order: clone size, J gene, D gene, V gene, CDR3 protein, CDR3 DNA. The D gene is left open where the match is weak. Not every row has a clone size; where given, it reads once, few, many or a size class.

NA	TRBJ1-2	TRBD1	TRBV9	CASSPQDRGYGYTF	TGTGCCAGCAGCCCGCAAGACAGGGGCTATGGCTACACCTTC
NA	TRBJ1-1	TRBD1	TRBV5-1	CASSPGQPNTEAFF	TGCGCCAGCAGCCCGGGACAGCCGAACACTGAAGCTTTCTTT
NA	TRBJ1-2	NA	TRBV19	CASSPIEGFGGYTF	TGTGCCAGTAGTCCAATTGAGGGTTTTGGCGGCTACACCTTC
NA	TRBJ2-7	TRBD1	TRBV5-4	CASSSGTGVYEQYF	TGTGCCAGCAGCTCCGGGACAGGGGTCTACGAGCAGTACTTC
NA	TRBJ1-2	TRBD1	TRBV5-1	CASSLGGQGIGYTF	TGCGCCAGCAGCTTGGGGGGACAGGGCATTGGCTACACCTTC
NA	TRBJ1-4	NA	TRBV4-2	CASSSGRSVGDEKLFF	TGTGCCAGCAGCTCAGGGCGGTCGGTCGGAGACGAAAAACTGTTTTTT
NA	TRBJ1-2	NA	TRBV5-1	CASSEQGPLYGYTF	TGCGCCAGCAGCGAACAGGGACCCCTCTATGGCTACACCTTC
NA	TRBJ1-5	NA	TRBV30	CAWSPGGTSNQPQHF	TGTGCCTGGAGCCCCGGGGGTACCAGCAATCAGCCCCAGCATTTT
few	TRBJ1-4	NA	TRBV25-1	CASGSNLVGFKLFF	TGTGCCAGCGGCTCCAACTTAGTCGGGTTTAAACTGTTTTTT
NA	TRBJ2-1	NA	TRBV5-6	CASSSKERTTNNEQFF	TGTGCCAGCAGCTCGAAGGAAAGGACAACCAACAATGAGCAGTTCTTC
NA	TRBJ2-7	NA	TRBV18	CASSREETYEQYF	TGTGCCAGCTCACGAGAGGAAACCTACGAGCAGTACTTC
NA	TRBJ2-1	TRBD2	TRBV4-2	CASSQEWSSGGALYNEQFF	TGTGCCAGCAGCCAAGAATGGTCTAGCGGGGGGGCCCTCTACAATGAGCAGTTCTTC
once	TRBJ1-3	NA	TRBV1	CTSSQDWTGGNTIYF	TGCACCAGCAGCCAAGACTGGACAGGGGGAAACACCATATATTTT
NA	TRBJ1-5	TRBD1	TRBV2	CASSVQGVPNQPQHF	TGTGCCAGCAGTGTTCAGGGGGTCCCCAATCAGCCCCAGCATTTT
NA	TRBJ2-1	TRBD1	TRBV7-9	CATISQGQAHSSTKQFF	TGTGCCACCATATCACAGGGGCAGGCTCATTCGTCGACTAAGCAGTTCTTC
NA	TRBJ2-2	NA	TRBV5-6	CASSAPPPQGINGELFF	TGTGCCAGCAGCGCACCCCCTCCCCAGGGGATAAACGGGGAGCTGTTTTTT
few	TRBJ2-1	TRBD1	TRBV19	CASSMVQGAGNEQFF	TGTGCCAGTAGTATGGTTCAGGGGGCGGGAAATGAGCAGTTCTTC
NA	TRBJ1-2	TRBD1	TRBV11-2	CASSTGDRSYEGYTF	TGTGCCAGCAGCACGGGGGACAGATCCTATGAGGGCTACACCTTC
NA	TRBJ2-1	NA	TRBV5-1	CASSLGTGLYNEQFF	TGCGCCAGCAGCTTGGGTACAGGGTTGTACAATGAGCAGTTCTTC
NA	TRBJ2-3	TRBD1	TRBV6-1	CASSEAVTGVVWEMQYF	TGTGCCAGCAGTGAAGCCGTCACAGGGGTGGTGTGGGAAATGCAGTATTTT
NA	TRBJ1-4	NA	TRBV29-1	CSVDRGSEKLFF	TGCAGCGTTGACAGGGGAAGTGAAAAACTGTTTTTT
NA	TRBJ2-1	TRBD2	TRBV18	CASYPERGATNEQFF	TGTGCCAGCTACCCCGAGCGGGGCGCTACCAATGAGCAGTTCTTC
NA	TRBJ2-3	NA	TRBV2	CASSDSYLTQYF	TGTGCCAGCAGTGATAGTTATCTTACGCAGTATTTT
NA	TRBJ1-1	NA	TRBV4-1	CASSQVQTDMNTEAFF	TGCGCCAGCAGCCAAGTTCAGACAGACATGAACACTGAAGCTTTCTTT
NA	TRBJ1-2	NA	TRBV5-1	CASRSGSGGNYGYTF	TGCGCCAGCAGATCCGGCTCGGGAGGCAACTATGGCTACACCTTC
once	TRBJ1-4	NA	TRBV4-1	CASSQDGVREKLFF	TGCGCCAGCAGCCAAGATGGTGTGAGAGAAAAACTGTTTTTT
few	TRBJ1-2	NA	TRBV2	CASSEQWESGGYTF	TGTGCCAGCAGTGAACAATGGGAATCGGGAGGCTACACCTTC
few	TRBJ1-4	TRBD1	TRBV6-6	CASSLGQGSEKLFF	TGTGCCAGCAGCCTCGGACAGGGGAGTGAAAAACTGTTTTTT